A selection of T cell receptor beta chains follows, all from one sample in a study of CD8+CD57+ T cells in acquired aplastic anemia. TCRdb processed the reads anew with MiXCR; each CDR3 protein has one entry. The profile shows around 150,000 distinct CDR3 sequences, around 45% of them singletons. The sample comprised sorted CD4+, CD8+, or CD8+CD57+ T cells (not recorded which) from PBMCs. Every receptor here comes from a human donor in good health. Both conserved end residues are part of each CDR3. The D gene is left open where the match is weak. Part of the rows lack a size; the others show once, few, many or a class for expanded clones.

D gene | clone size | J gene | V gene | CDR3 protein | CDR3 DNA
NA | many | TRBJ1-1 | TRBV10-3 | CAISESPGTEAFF | TGTGCCATCAGTGAGTCCCCCGGGACTGAAGCTTTCTTT
NA | many | TRBJ2-2 | TRBV10-3 | CATAFNRVRTGELFF | TGTGCCACCGCCTTTAACAGGGTAAGGACCGGGGAGCTGTTTTTT
NA | NA | TRBJ2-7 | TRBV29-1 | CSVDYSQGETYEQYF | TGCAGCGTTGATTACTCACAGGGAGAAACCTACGAGCAGTACTTC
NA | NA | TRBJ2-7 | TRBV2 | CASRWAGTDYEQYF | TGTGCCAGCAGGTGGGCCGGGACGGACTACGAGCAGTACTTC
TRBD1 | NA | TRBJ2-5 | TRBV24-1 | CATSDKRSAGQGQETQYF | TGTGCCACCAGTGACAAGAGATCTGCGGGACAGGGGCAAGAGACCCAGTACTTC
NA | many | TRBJ2-1 | TRBV20-1 | CSARGGDLFF | TGCAGTGCTAGAGGAGGGGACTTGTTCTTC
NA | NA | TRBJ2-7 | TRBV9 | CASSGDTNYEQYF | TGTGCCAGCAGCGGCGACACAAACTACGAGCAGTACTTC
NA | NA | TRBJ1-6 | TRBV2 | CASRETGVSPLHF | TGTGCCAGCAGGGAGACAGGCGTTTCACCCCTCCACTTT
TRBD2 | many | TRBJ2-1 | TRBV5-1 | CASSLVLAGGGEQFF | TGCGCCAGCAGCTTGGTACTAGCGGGAGGGGGTGAGCAGTTCTTC
NA | NA | TRBJ1-6 | TRBV4-1 | CASSQGVGVESPLHF | TGCGCCAGCAGCCAAGGTGTAGGGGTTGAGTCACCCCTCCACTTT
NA | once | TRBJ2-1 | TRBV29-1 | CSVGAGPMGQFF | TGCAGCGTTGGGGCAGGGCCAATGGGGCAGTTCTTC
NA | NA | TRBJ1-2 | TRBV25-1 | CASSVQGNYGYTF | TGTGCCAGCAGTGTACAGGGTAACTATGGCTACACCTTC
NA | NA | TRBJ2-7 | TRBV20-1 | CSAGPLGEAYEQYF | TGCAGTGCTGGACCGTTGGGGGAGGCTTACGAGCAGTACTTC
TRBD2 | NA | TRBJ2-5 | TRBV9 | CASSVGRASGGGETQYF | TGTGCCAGCAGCGTAGGTCGGGCTAGCGGGGGAGGGGAGACCCAGTACTTC
NA | many | TRBJ2-1 | TRBV14 | CASSRKSYNEQFF | TGTGCCAGCAGCCGAAAAAGTTACAATGAGCAGTTCTTC
NA | few | TRBJ2-7 | TRBV18 | CASSSNPAADEQYF | TGTGCCAGCTCATCTAACCCGGCCGCGGACGAGCAGTACTTC
TRBD1 | NA | TRBJ2-7 | TRBV5-1 | CASSTRTGHYEQYF | TGCGCCAGCAGCACTAGGACAGGGCATTACGAGCAGTACTTC
NA | once | TRBJ2-7 | TRBV9 | CASSAGQGCEQYF | TGTGCCAGCAGCGCCGGGCAGGGTTGCGAGCAGTACTTC
NA | many | TRBJ2-7 | TRBV28 | CASDKSSYEQYF | TGTGCCAGCGACAAGAGCTCCTACGAGCAGTACTTC
NA | NA | TRBJ2-5 | TRBV2 | CASSSPGGLGETQYF | TGTGCCAGCAGTTCCCCGGGGGGCCTTGGGGAGACCCAGTACTTC
NA | many | TRBJ1-3 | TRBV11-2 | CASSPTGISGNTIYF | TGTGCCAGCAGCCCTACAGGGATATCGGGGAACACCATATATTTT
NA | many | TRBJ1-1 | TRBV19 | CASSIDRTRLTSTEAFF | TGTGCCAGTAGTATAGATCGGACTAGATTGACCAGCACTGAAGCTTTCTTT
NA | NA | TRBJ2-7 | TRBV3-1 | CASSQGQAPIDEQYF | TGTGCCAGCAGCCAAGGACAGGCCCCCATCGACGAGCAGTACTTC
NA | few | TRBJ2-7 | TRBV29-1 | CSVAGGNEQYF | TGCAGCGTCGCAGGGGGGAACGAGCAGTACTTC
NA | NA | TRBJ2-7 | TRBV28 | CASSLSPGNYEQYF | TGTGCCAGCAGTTTATCTCCCGGAAACTACGAGCAGTACTTC
TRBD1 | once | TRBJ1-1 | TRBV10-1 | CASSEKQGGGTEAFF | TGCGCCAGCAGTGAAAAACAGGGGGGTGGAACTGAAGCTTTCTTT
NA | NA | TRBJ2-1 | TRBV7-8 | CAGSLAPYFEQLF | TGTGCCGGCAGCTTAGCTCCATATTTCGAGCAGCTCTTC
NA | NA | TRBJ1-6 | TRBV12-3/TRBV12-4 | CASRPSGSYNSPLHF | TGTGCCAGCCGACCCTCCGGATCCTATAATTCACCCCTCCACTTT
NA | NA | TRBJ1-5 | TRBV4-3 | CASSQAPNSGNQPQHF | TGCGCCAGCAGCCAAGCCCCAAACTCCGGCAATCAGCCCCAGCATTTT
NA | many | TRBJ2-3 | TRBV14 | CASSPFGGASTDTQYF | TGTGCCAGCAGCCCGTTCGGCGGGGCCAGCACAGATACGCAGTATTTT
TRBD1 | NA | TRBJ1-2 | TRBV12-3/TRBV12-4 | CASNGGDRRSYGYTF | TGTGCCAGCAACGGGGGGGACAGACGGAGCTATGGCTACACCTTC
TRBD2 | many | TRBJ2-5 | TRBV29-1 | CSVPPSGSFETQYF | TGCAGCGTTCCTCCTAGCGGGAGTTTCGAGACCCAGTACTTC
TRBD1 | few | TRBJ1-1 | TRBV24-1 | CATSGLPGQEAFF | TGTGCCACCAGTGGTCTTCCGGGACAGGAAGCTTTCTTT
NA | NA | TRBJ1-6 | TRBV4-1 | CASSPGGIYSPLHF | TGCGCCAGCAGCCCCGGTGGGATATATTCACCCCTCCACTTT
NA | few | TRBJ1-1 | TRBV28 | CASRVRGLQNTEAFF | TGTGCCAGCAGGGTGAGGGGCCTGCAGAACACTGAAGCTTTCTTT
TRBD1 | NA | TRBJ1-1 | TRBV10-3 | CAIRASTGGTEAFF | TGTGCCATCAGAGCTTCCACAGGGGGGACTGAAGCTTTCTTT
NA | NA | TRBJ1-4 | TRBV15 | CATSRVGEKLFF | TGTGCCACCAGCAGAGTAGGGGAAAAACTGTTTTTT
NA | NA | TRBJ2-7 | TRBV20-1 | CSARLDGMITYEQYF | TGCAGTGCTAGGTTGGACGGTATGATAACCTACGAGCAGTACTTC
NA | many | TRBJ2-5 | TRBV12-3/TRBV12-4 | CASSLALGGQETQYF | TGTGCCAGCAGTTTAGCGCTCGGAGGGCAAGAGACCCAGTACTTC
TRBD2 | many | TRBJ2-7 | TRBV15 | CATSREGSGTYYEQYF | TGTGCCACCAGCAGAGAAGGTAGCGGGACCTACTACGAGCAGTACTTC
NA | many | TRBJ1-3 | TRBV10-3 | CAISEGGDTIYF | TGTGCCATCAGTGAGGGGGGGGACACCATATATTTT
NA | NA | TRBJ2-1 | TRBV7-3 | CASSLSGAYNEQFF | TGTGCCAGCAGCTTATCAGGGGCCTACAATGAGCAGTTCTTC
NA | NA | TRBJ2-1 | TRBV6-5 | CASSYRGDVNEQFF | TGTGCCAGCAGTTACAGGGGGGATGTCAATGAGCAGTTCTTC
TRBD1 | NA | TRBJ2-3 | TRBV11-2 | CASKSGTGRTDTQYF | TGTGCCAGCAAGTCCGGGACAGGGCGCACAGATACGCAGTATTTT
NA | few | TRBJ1-1 | TRBV29-1 | CSVEAQGNTEAFF | TGCAGCGTCGAAGCCCAGGGGAACACTGAAGCTTTCTTT
TRBD2 | NA | TRBJ2-7 | TRBV20-1 | CSASLISGGVSYEQYF | TGCAGTGCTAGCCTTATTAGCGGGGGGGTCTCCTACGAGCAGTACTTC
TRBD2 | NA | TRBJ2-1 | TRBV20-1 | CSASGTSGGVGEQFF | TGCAGTGCTTCCGGGACTAGCGGGGGGGTAGGTGAGCAGTTCTTC
TRBD2 | NA | TRBJ2-7 | TRBV9 | CASSVGLAGEQYF | TGTGCCAGCAGCGTAGGATTAGCGGGGGAGCAGTACTTC
TRBD2 | few | TRBJ2-1 | TRBV10-3 | CAIEREKHNEQFF | TGTGCCATAGAGCGGGAGAAGCACAATGAGCAGTTCTTC
TRBD2 | once | TRBJ2-1 | TRBV20-1 | CSARRLGTSRDEQFF | TGCAGTGCTAGGCGACTGGGGACTAGCAGAGATGAGCAGTTCTTC